The 17 T cell receptor beta chains below come from one sample, sequenced in a study of cytomegalovirus exposure and HLA in healthy donors. PCR amplification relied on 60 Vbeta primers (plus 13 Jbeta primers). Assay: immunoSEQ multiplex PCR; the TCRdb copy retains only in-frame clones and omits some. Counted here are roughly 200,000 clones, over 65% occurring once; the ten biggest clones make up more than 3.5%. The sequencing sample was made of PBMCs. These receptors were obtained from an older woman in good health and CMV-seropositive.

In its sample, this clone was seen once. The sample holds other DNA sequences that translate to the same CDR3. CDR3 nucleotides: TGTGCCAGCAGCCCCACTGGGACAGGGGGTTTCGATGAGCAGTTCTTC. This gives the protein CASSPTGTGGFDEQFF. V gene TRBV7-9 combines with J gene TRBJ2-1; 11 bases line up with TRBD1. Germline CDR1 is SEHNR and CDR2 is FQNEAQ (reference sequence). This CDR3 contains 16 residues. Germline trimming cut 5 bases from V and 8 bases from J; bases unmatched to any gene: 11.

This chain uses TRBV13 with TRBJ2-3; 14 bases map to TRBD2. V lost 6 bases to trimming and J lost 4 bases; unmatched junction nucleotides: 3. Germline loops: CDR1 PRHDT, CDR2 FYEKMQ (reference sequence). The CDR3 is made up of 15 amino acids. The CDR3 is CASRTGLAGADTQYF. The CDR3 coding sequence is TGTGCCAGCAGGACGGGACTAGCGGGAGCAGATACGCAGTATTTT. The full variable domain, in which reference TRBV13 and TRBJ2-3 provide the parts outside the CDR3, is AAGVIQSPRHLIKEKRETATLKCYPIPRHDTVYWYQQGPGQDPQFLISFYEKMQSDKGSIPDRFSAQQFSDYHSELNMSSLELGDSALYFCASRTGLAGADTQYFGPGTRLTVL.

The gene calls are TRBV5-1 and TRBJ2-7, with D perhaps TRBD2 (5 bases). Germline V gene lookup returns CDR1 SGHRS and CDR2 YFSETQ. V was shortened by 1 base and J by 0 bases, with 8 bases between the two germline ends. The CDR3 consists of 14 residues. CDR3 protein: CASSLTGISYEQYF. CDR3 coding DNA: TGCGCCAGCAGCTTGACCGGGATCTCCTACGAGCAGTACTTC. Drawing the rest from reference TRBV5-1 and TRBJ2-7, the complete variable domain is KAGVTQTPRYLIKTRGQQVTLSCSPISGHRSVSWYQQTPGQGLQFLFEYFSETQRNKGNFPGRFSGRQFSNSRSEMNVSTLELGDSALYLCASSLTGISYEQYFGPGTRLTVT.

The rearrangement joins TRBV9 to TRBJ2-1; maybe TRBD1 (6 bases). Trimming removed 0 bases at V and 1 base at J, with 11 bases between. The germline CDR1 and CDR2 sequences are SGDLS and YYNGEE. This CDR3 has 16 residues. CDR3 in amino acids: CASSVGGTGSYNEQFF. The CDR3 nucleotides are TGTGCCAGCAGCGTAGGGGGTACAGGGTCCTACAATGAGCAGTTCTTC.

V is TRBV28 and J is TRBJ1-4; 10 bases fit TRBD1. The J segment lost 12 bases and the V segment lost 6 bases, leaving 13 bases of the junction unmatched. Germline CDR1 is MDHEN and CDR2 is SYDVKM. The CDR3 contains 15 residues. CDR3 coding DNA: TGTGCCAGCAGGGCAGAGGGACAGGGGAAGGAGGAACTGTTTTTT. Protein sequence: CASRAEGQGKEELFF.

The V call is TRBV9, the J call TRBJ2-7, with D possibly matching TRBD2 (6 bases). Deletions cut 0 bases from V and 5 bases from J, with 15 bases between. Germline V gene data show CDR1 as SGDLS and CDR2 as YYNGEE. This CDR3 contains 15 residues. In DNA form, the CDR3 reads TGTGCCAGCAGCGTAGAGGGCAGGAGGGAGGACGAGCAGTACTTC. Its protein product is CASSVEGRREDEQYF.

The genes are TRBV7-9 and TRBJ1-2, with TRBD1 as a possible D gene (5 bases). The CDR3 has 13 residues. The germline V gene has CDR1 SEHNR and CDR2 FQNEAQ (reference sequence). V was trimmed by 5 bases and J by 2 bases, leaving 9 bases between them. CDR3 region: CASSPRGNYGYTF. Here the CDR3 DNA reads TGTGCCAGCAGCCCTCGGGGGAACTATGGCTACACCTTC.

V gene TRBV5-3 combines with J gene TRBJ1-2; 9 nucleotides line up with TRBD1. TRBV5-3 falls under the ORF class, with uncertain function. The CDR3 extends over 13 amino acids. After removal of 4 bases from V and 9 bases from J, the junction contained 7 bases not matched to a gene. CDR3 protein: CARSPGQGLSYTF. The CDR3 DNA is TGTGCCAGAAGCCCGGGACAGGGCCTAAGCTACACCTTC.

The V call is TRBV7-2, the J call TRBJ2-1; 10 bases line up with TRBD2. V shed 5 bases and J 10 bases; nucleotides not matched to a gene: 8. Germline values: CDR1 SGHTA, CDR2 FQGNSA. CDR3 size: 14 residues. The CDR3 bases are TGTGCCAGCAGCACCGGGACTAGCGTCAGGGAGCAGTTCTTC. This codes for CASSTGTSVREQFF. Using reference TRBV7-2 and TRBJ2-1 for the parts outside the CDR3, the full variable domain is GAGVSQSPSNKVTEKGKDVELRCDPISGHTALYWYRQSLGQGLEFLIYFQGNSAPDKSGLPSDRFSAERTGGSVSTLTIQRTQQEDSAVYLCASSTGTSVREQFFGPGTRLTVL.

The chain joins TRBV7-2 to TRBJ1-2; perhaps TRBD1 as D (6 bases). This CDR3 spans 18 amino acids. Germline CDR1 reads SGHTA; CDR2 reads FQGNSA. The germline V and J ends were trimmed by 5 bases and 4 bases, with 26 bases remaining between them. The CDR3 here is CASSQIIGGGGGTYGYTF. CDR3 nucleotides: TGTGCCAGCAGCCAAATCATAGGGGGTGGGGGCGGAACCTATGGCTACACCTTC.

The chain recombines TRBV7-2 with TRBJ2-2, with D possibly being TRBD2 (5 bases). The V gene's germline CDR1 is SGHTA and CDR2 FQGNSA. The CDR3 runs to 15 residues. The V end was cut by 3 bases, the J end by 6 bases, with 14 bases between. DNA of the CDR3: TGTGCCAGCAGCTTGAGTGGGGTGGAGGCCGGGGAGCTGTTTTTT. The encoded protein is CASSLSGVEAGELFF. The whole variable domain, remainder taken from reference TRBV7-2 and TRBJ2-2, is GAGVSQSPSNKVTEKGKDVELRCDPISGHTALYWYRQSLGQGLEFLIYFQGNSAPDKSGLPSDRFSAERTGGSVSTLTIQRTQQEDSAVYLCASSLSGVEAGELFFGEGSRLTVL.

This chain connects TRBV5-4 to TRBJ2-2, with TRBD1 matching 8 bases. The CDR3 is 15 residues long. Germline CDR1 and CDR2: SGHNT and YYREEE (reference sequence). With 3 bases clipped from V and 1 base from J, the junction kept 2 bases outside the gene matches. The chain's CDR3 is CASSSGTGNTGELFF. CDR3 coding DNA: TGTGCCAGCAGCTCCGGGACAGGGAACACCGGGGAGCTGTTTTTT.

The table lists this clone with a few counts. This chain uses TRBV29-1 with TRBJ2-4, with 9 bases identical to TRBD2. This CDR3 spans 15 amino acids. V lost 0 bases and J lost 7; bases outside the gene matches: 7. Germline-derived CDR1 and CDR2 are SQVTM and ANQGSEA. DNA for the CDR3: TGCAGCGTTGAAGATCTTGCAAGCGGGGGGAACATTCAGTACTTC. It specifies CSVEDLASGGNIQYF.

The V call is TRBV6-6, the J call TRBJ2-5; 12 nucleotides align to TRBD2. CDR1 and CDR2 (germline): MNHNY, SVGAGI (reference sequence). The CDR3 is made up of 16 amino acids. The junction had 2 bases not matched to a gene; V was cut back by 2 bases and J by 1 base. CDR3 sequence reads: CASSYPSGGAQETQYF. The DNA for the CDR3 is TGTGCCAGCAGTTACCCTAGCGGGGGGGCCCAAGAGACCCAGTACTTC.

The chain is built from TRBV2 and TRBJ2-3; 10 positions match TRBD2. Germline trimming cut 2 bases from V and 2 bases from J; bases unmatched to any gene: 4. Germline values: CDR1 SNHLY, CDR2 FYNNEI. The CDR3 runs 16 residues. The CDR3 DNA sequence: TGTGCCAGCAGTGAAACTAGCGGGGCTTACACAGATACGCAGTATTTT. Protein sequence: CASSETSGAYTDTQYF.

This chain connects TRBV7-2 to TRBJ1-3; 8 nucleotides align to TRBD1. From germline, CDR1 is SGHTA and CDR2 FQGNSA. V dropped 7 bases and J dropped 3; count of bases not matched to a gene: 11. The CDR3 has 16 amino acids. The CDR3 DNA reads as TGTGCCAGCACCTTCAATCAGGGGGCCGGTGGAAACACCATATATTTT. It specifies CASTFNQGAGGNTIYF. The full variable domain, with the rest looked up from reference TRBV7-2 and TRBJ1-3, is GAGVSQSPSNKVTEKGKDVELRCDPISGHTALYWYRQSLGQGLEFLIYFQGNSAPDKSGLPSDRFSAERTGGSVSTLTIQRTQQEDSAVYLCASTFNQGAGGNTIYFGEGSWLTVV.

The V and J genes are TRBV10-3 and TRBJ2-2; TRBD2 matches 10 bases. V lost 10 bases to trimming and J lost 4 bases; unmatched junction nucleotides: 15. The germline CDR1 and CDR2 sequences are ENHRY and SYGVKD. The CDR3 runs 17 residues. Here the CDR3 reads CATRAGLAGGLTGELFF. The CDR3 DNA follows: TGTGCCACCCGAGCGGGTTTAGCGGGAGGCCTCACCGGGGAGCTGTTTTTT.